This TCR beta chain originates from a study of radiation and T cells in renal cell carcinoma. Points from the study as a whole: In blood, top tumor clones expanded by 2 weeks, shrinking by 4.

This clone counts as medium-sized. Its cognate antigen is unknown. The germline CDR1 and CDR2 sequences are LNHDA and SQIVND (reference sequence). The CDR3 has 15 residues. Trimming left V 5 bases short and J 0 bases short, with 11 bases between. Time point denoted: baseline pretreatment blood. Treatment meaning: 15 Gy SBRT to primary tumor, nephrectomy 4 weeks later. The protocol was immunoSEQ multiplex PCR, while the TCRdb copy is restricted to in-frame clones and leaves out a portion. In the table there are about 20,000 clones, nearly 80% of which are singletons. The sample here was blood, taken from a patient whose treatment included radiotherapy and nephrectomy. The rearrangement joins TRBV19 to TRBJ1-5; TRBD1 is a possible D gene (5 bases). The TCR sequence derives from a man between 60 and 75 years old with renal cell carcinoma. CDR3 sequence: CASSGTHNSNQPQHF. Written as DNA, the CDR3 is TGTGCCAGTAGTGGGACGCATAATAGCAATCAGCCCCAGCATTTT.